One sample yielded the 21 T cell receptor beta chains listed below, sequenced in a study of T cell responses to AZD1222 COVID-19 vaccine. Profiled with immunoSEQ multiplex PCR; TCRdb holds only in-frame clones, not every one. The data contain about 94,000 clones, more than 70% of them singletons. The source material was peripheral blood, sampled on day 0 of AZD1222 vaccination. Receptor source: an adult in good health.

The chain recombines TRBV19 with TRBJ2-7; either TRBD1 or TRBD2 may supply D (5 bases each). Germline V gives CDR1 LNHDA, CDR2 SQIVND (reference sequence). V shed 2 bases and J shed 0 bases, with 8 bases lying between them. The CDR3 length is 14 residues. In DNA form, the CDR3 reads TGTGCCAGTAGTATATGGGACGGCTCCTACGAGCAGTACTTC. Protein sequence: CASSIWDGSYEQYF.

The J gene is TRBJ2-3, the V gene TRBV7-2; D might be TRBD1 or TRBD2, each matching 6 bases. CDR1 is SGHTA and CDR2 is FQGNSA in the germline V gene. Trimming cost V 4 bases and J 2 bases, with 16 bases left between them. The CDR3 consists of 16 residues. CDR3 coding DNA: TGTGCCAGCAGCTATACTGCGGGGACAACCACAGATACGCAGTATTTT. Amino acids: CASSYTAGTTTDTQYF.

The CDR3 bases are TGTGCCAGCAGCGACGGAAGGTTTTGGGGGGGACAAGAGACCCAGTACTTC. Encoded protein: CASSDGRFWGGQETQYF. J is TRBJ2-5 and V is TRBV6-2 or TRBV6-3, with 7 bases matching TRBD2. The CDR3 totals 17 residues. Germline values: CDR1 MNHEY, CDR2 SVGEGT. With 6 bases clipped from V and 2 bases from J, the junction kept 15 bases outside the gene matches.

The chain combines TRBV7-9 with TRBJ1-5; 10 nucleotides align to TRBD1. The CDR3 runs to 14 residues. The junction had 3 bases not matched to a gene; V was cut back by 4 bases and J by 6 bases. Germline assignment: CDR1 SEHNR and CDR2 FQNEAQ (reference sequence). The CDR3 bases are TGTGCCAGCAGCTCGACAGGGGGCGCTCAGCCCCAGCATTTT. The encoded protein is CASSSTGGAQPQHF.

The rearrangement links TRBV7-3 to TRBJ1-2, with D hard to call. Per germline, CDR1 SGHTA and CDR2 FQGTGA. V gave up 2 bases and J gave up 5 bases, with 9 bases separating them. The CDR3 extends over 13 amino acids. This CDR3 reads CASSLSEEYGYTF. The DNA for the CDR3 is TGTGCCAGCAGCTTATCCGAGGAGTATGGCTACACCTTC. The full variable domain, completed using reference TRBV7-3 and TRBJ1-2, is GAGVSQTPSNKVTEKGKYVELRCDPISGHTALYWYRQSLGQGPEFLIYFQGTGAADDSGLPNDRFFAVRPEGSVSTLKIQRTERGDSAVYLCASSLSEEYGYTFGSGTRLTVV.

The V and J genes are TRBV19 and TRBJ2-3; 14 bases agree with TRBD2. J was trimmed by 8 bases and V by 5 bases; bases with no gene match: 9. Looked up from germline, CDR1 is LNHDA and CDR2 is SQIVND (reference sequence). The CDR3 runs 16 residues. The CDR3 reads CASSFRLAGGLGTQYF. As DNA, the CDR3 is TGTGCCAGTAGTTTCCGACTAGCGGGGGGGCTAGGTACGCAGTATTTT.

The V and J genes are TRBV5-4 and TRBJ2-5; D ambiguous. Trimming pared 2 bases from V and 3 bases from J, leaving 8 bases between. In germline, CDR1 is SGHNT, CDR2 YYREEE (reference sequence). This CDR3 spans 13 amino acids. The CDR3 loop reads CASSFMPEETQYF. The CDR3 DNA reads TGTGCCAGCAGCTTTATGCCAGAAGAGACCCAGTACTTC.

This sequence joins TRBV7-8 and TRBJ1-2; no clear D. Trimming left V 3 bases short and J 5 bases short, with 16 bases between. CDR1 is SGHVS and CDR2 is FQNEAQ in the germline V gene. This CDR3 is built from 15 residues. The CDR3: CASSFRATNRYGYTF. The DNA of the CDR3 is TGTGCCAGCAGCTTTAGAGCGACAAATCGTTATGGCTACACCTTC.

The V call is TRBV7-3, the J call TRBJ1-2; TRBD1 agrees at 10 bases. After removal of 2 bases from V and 8 bases from J, the junction contained 14 bases not matched to a gene. This CDR3 has 17 residues. Per the germline V gene, CDR1 is SGHTA and CDR2 is FQGTGA. The CDR3 loop is CASSLGPQGQGLEGYTF. As DNA, the CDR3 is TGTGCCAGCAGCTTAGGGCCCCAGGGACAGGGGTTAGAGGGCTACACCTTC.

The rearrangement links TRBV5-4 to TRBJ1-2; 7 nucleotides line up with TRBD1. This CDR3 contains 14 residues. Trimming at V came to 2 bases and at J to 5 bases, leaving 6 bases not matched to a gene. Germline V lookup: CDR1 SGHNT, CDR2 YYREEE (reference sequence). The chain's CDR3 is CASSFDRVVYGYTF. CDR3 DNA sequence: TGTGCCAGCAGCTTTGACAGGGTGGTATATGGCTACACCTTC.

The CDR3 nucleotides are TGTGCCAGCAGCCTCGGACAGGGGGCTTTCTTT. This encodes CASSLGQGAFF. The rearrangement joins TRBV11-2 to TRBJ1-1; TRBD1 matches at 9 bases. The J segment lost 11 bases and the V segment lost 5 bases, leaving 3 bases of the junction unmatched. The germline V gene encodes CDR1 SGHAT and CDR2 FQNNGV. The CDR3 runs to 11 residues.

The rearrangement joins TRBV11-2 to TRBJ2-7, with D unresolved. The V gene lost 3 bases and the J gene lost 6 bases, with 9 bases spanning the gap. CDR3 length: 12 amino acids. The germline gives CDR1 SGHAT, CDR2 FQNNGV. The CDR3 sequence is CASSFGVGEQYF. CDR3 bases: TGTGCCAGCAGCTTTGGGGTGGGCGAGCAGTACTTC. Complete variable domain (other parts from reference TRBV11-2 and TRBJ2-7): EAGVAQSPRYKIIEKRQSVAFWCNPISGHATLYWYQQILGQGPKLLIQFQNNGVVDDSQLPKDRFSAERLKGVDSTLKIQPAKLEDSAVYLCASSFGVGEQYFGPGTRLTVT.

The V call is TRBV7-6, the J call TRBJ1-2; possibly TRBD1 for D (5 bases). Trimming left V 3 bases short and J 4 bases short, with 12 bases between. This CDR3 comprises 14 residues. From germline, CDR1 is SGHVS and CDR2 FNYEAQ. The CDR3 protein is CASSLGPTSYGYTF. In nucleotides, the CDR3 is TGTGCCAGCAGCTTGGGGCCGACTAGCTATGGCTACACCTTC. The variable domain in full, with the rest retrieved from reference TRBV7-6 and TRBJ1-2, is GAGVSQSPRYKVTKRGQDVALRCDPISGHVSLYWYRQALGQGPEFLTYFNYEAQQDKSGLPNDRFSAERPEGSISTLTIQRTEQRDSAMYRCASSLGPTSYGYTFGSGTRLTVV.

This chain joins TRBV7-3 and TRBJ1-2; D possibly corresponds to TRBD1 (5 bases). The germline V gene has CDR1 SGHTA and CDR2 FQGTGA. The ends were cut back, 5 bases at V and 6 bases at J, with 22 bases in the middle. This CDR3 contains 16 residues. The CDR3 sequence: CASSLTRRGKEDGYTF. Here the CDR3 DNA reads TGTGCCAGCAGCCTTACTAGGCGGGGGAAGGAGGATGGCTACACCTTC.

The rearrangement joins TRBV5-1 to TRBJ2-3; D unresolved. This CDR3 is built from 15 residues. V lost 5 bases to trimming and J lost 1 base, with 14 bases between them. CDR1 is SGHRS, CDR2 YFSETQ, per germline. As DNA, the CDR3 is TGCGCCAGCAGTCTTGTACCTACGGGCACAGATACGCAGTATTTT. Amino acids: CASSLVPTGTDTQYF.

The chain recombines TRBV24-1 with TRBJ2-3, with D perhaps assigned TRBD1 or TRBD2 (5 bases each). The CDR3 runs 16 residues. Germline assignment: CDR1 KGHDR and CDR2 SFDVKD. Trimming took off 4 bases at V and 1 base at J, with 14 bases between the two ends. The CDR3: CATSEAGTKGTDTQYF. Here the CDR3 DNA reads TGTGCCACCAGTGAAGCCGGGACCAAGGGCACAGATACGCAGTATTTT.

This rearrangement joins TRBV19 to TRBJ1-6; no firm D call. CDR3 length: 14 residues. V dropped 6 bases and J dropped 5 bases, with 11 bases sitting between them. CDR1 and CDR2 (germline): LNHDA, SQIVND (reference sequence). CDR3 sequence (DNA): TGTGCCAGTAGACCTCCAGGAAATAATTCACCCCTCCACTTT. Protein product: CASRPPGNNSPLHF. The full variable domain, rest sourced from reference TRBV19 and TRBJ1-6, is DGGITQSPKYLFRKEGQNVTLSCEQNLNHDAMYWYRQDPGQGLRLIYYSQIVNDFQKGDIAEGYSVSREKKESFPLTVTSAQKNPTAFYLCASRPPGNNSPLHFGNGTRLTVT.

The genes are TRBV5-4 and TRBJ2-7; 14 positions match TRBD2. CDR1 is SGHNT, CDR2 YYREEE, per germline (reference sequence). The V gene end was trimmed by 4 bases and the J gene end by 0 bases; junction bases not matched to a gene: 3. The CDR3 runs to 16 residues. The CDR3, as DNA: TGTGCCAGCAGCCCGGGACTAGCGGGGGACTCCTACGAGCAGTACTTC. This codes for CASSPGLAGDSYEQYF.

This clone was counted a single time. V is TRBV19 and J is TRBJ1-1; 7 nucleotides agree with TRBD1. The CDR3 runs 14 residues. J lost 1 base, V lost 5 bases, and 4 bases had no gene match. CDR1 and CDR2 (germline): LNHDA, SQIVND (reference sequence). CDR3 in amino acids: CASSEGTENTEAFF. CDR3 coding DNA: TGTGCCAGTAGTGAAGGGACAGAGAACACTGAAGCTTTCTTT.

This chain uses TRBV29-1 with TRBJ1-2, with D unresolved. The germline gives CDR1 SQVTM, CDR2 ANQGSEA. This CDR3 is built from 14 residues. V was cut by 7 bases and J by 0 bases, with 15 bases left in between. This CDR3 reads CSARSGPTNYGYTF. The CDR3 DNA reads TGCAGCGCCCGTTCTGGACCGACTAACTATGGCTACACCTTC.

In DNA, the CDR3 is TGTGCCAGCAGCTATTGGACGTCTATCAACTCTGGAAACACCATATATTTT. Translation gives CASSYWTSINSGNTIYF. The J gene is TRBJ1-3, the V gene TRBV7-2; D uncertain. Germline V CDR1 and CDR2: SGHTA, FQGNSA. The V and J ends lost 4 bases and 0 bases respectively, with 16 bases between them. The CDR3 length is 17 residues.